A single sample gave rise to the 26 T cell receptor beta chains below, sequenced in a study of cytomegalovirus exposure and HLA in healthy donors. The PCR had 60 Vbeta and 13 Jbeta primers. Clones were read by immunoSEQ multiplex PCR, and TCRdb kept only the in-frame ones, dropping some. The repertoire table contains over 100,000 clones. The specimen was PBMCs. The receptors shown here come from a woman between 35 and 50 years old in good health and CMV-seropositive.

The CDR3 here is CAIGRGQVSGNTIYF. The DNA for the CDR3 is TGTGCCATCGGAAGGGGCCAGGTCTCCGGAAACACCATATATTTT. V and J are TRBV10-3 and TRBJ1-3, with D tentatively TRBD1 (5 bases). This CDR3 is 15 amino acids long. Per the germline V gene, CDR1 is ENHRY and CDR2 is SYGVKD. V gave up 8 bases and J gave up 4 bases, with 18 bases separating them.

The chain uses TRBV5-1 and TRBJ2-3, with 9 bases identical to TRBD1. V was pared by 4 bases and J by 4 bases, with 7 bases of the junction left unmatched. Germline-derived CDR1 and CDR2 are SGHRS and YFSETQ. The CDR3 contains 15 residues. The CDR3 DNA follows: TGCGCCAGCAGCCCGGACAGGGGACGGGCAGATACGCAGTATTTT. Encoded protein: CASSPDRGRADTQYF.

This chain uses TRBV5-4 with TRBJ2-5; 9 positions match TRBD1. CDR1 is SGHNT and CDR2 is YYREEE in the germline V gene (reference sequence). V shed 3 bases, J shed 4 bases, and the junction held 4 bases outside the gene matches. This CDR3 is built from 14 residues. The CDR3 DNA follows: TGTGCCAGCAGCTGGACAGGGGCGGGAGAGACCCAGTACTTC. It encodes CASSWTGAGETQYF. Together with reference TRBV5-4 and TRBJ2-5, the CDR3 gives the full variable domain: ETGVTQSPTHLIKTRGQQVTLRCSSQSGHNTVSWYQQALGQGPQFIFQYYREEENGRGNFPPRFSGLQFPNYSSELNVNALELDDSALYLCASSWTGAGETQYFGPGTRLLVL.

The genes are TRBV10-3 and TRBJ1-2; 7 positions match TRBD1. The germline V gene encodes CDR1 ENHRY and CDR2 SYGVKD. The CDR3 extends over 13 amino acids. Trimming cost V 4 bases and J 5 bases; bases outside gene matches: 4. The CDR3 nucleotides are TGTGCCATCAGTGTTGACAGGGAGTATGGCTACACCTTC. Translating it yields CAISVDREYGYTF.

The rearrangement links TRBV6-4 to TRBJ2-7, with 7 bases aligning to TRBD1. J gave up 0 bases and V 4 bases, and 6 bases lay outside the gene matches. In germline, CDR1 is MRHNA, CDR2 SNTAGT. The CDR3 is 15 amino acids. CDR3 region: CASSGIGDSSYEQYF. The CDR3 region has the DNA TGTGCCAGCAGTGGAATTGGGGACAGCTCCTACGAGCAGTACTTC.

The chain joins TRBV30 to TRBJ2-5; D is ambiguous. Between the trimmed V and J ends, which lost 1 base and 2 bases, there was a span of 5 bases. Looked up from germline, CDR1 is GTSNPN and CDR2 is SVGIG (reference sequence). The CDR3 totals 12 residues. The CDR3 DNA is TGTGCCTGGAGTGCGGTACAAGAGACCCAGTACTTC. This sequence encodes CAWSAVQETQYF.

This sequence joins TRBV7-8 and TRBJ1-6; possibly TRBD1 for D (6 bases). In germline, CDR1 is SGHVS, CDR2 FQNEAQ. With 6 bases removed from V and 6 bases from J, the gap between germline ends came to 9 bases. The CDR3 has 13 amino acids. CDR3 residues: CASRNRVNSPLHF. The DNA for the CDR3 is TGTGCCAGCAGAAACAGGGTTAATTCACCCCTCCACTTT.

The chain uses TRBV5-8 and TRBJ2-7; 10 bases agree with TRBD1. Germline V gene lookup returns CDR1 SGHTS and CDR2 YDEGEE. The CDR3 totals 20 residues. V lost 0 bases to trimming and J lost 2 bases; unmatched junction nucleotides: 17. The CDR3 sequence is CASSLVTGTGEFSGAYEQYF. Written as DNA, the CDR3 is TGTGCCAGCAGCTTGGTTACCGGGACAGGGGAGTTCTCGGGGGCCTACGAGCAGTACTTC.

The V call is TRBV10-1, the J call TRBJ2-3; D is possibly TRBD2 (6 bases). Trimming removed 0 bases at V and 4 bases at J, with 11 bases between. CDR3 size: 15 residues. Germline V gene sequence: CDR1 WNHNN, CDR2 SYGVQD (reference sequence). The CDR3 DNA follows: TGCGCCAGCAGTGAGTCGGGCGGGATTTCAGATACGCAGTATTTT. Protein sequence: CASSESGGISDTQYF.

The J gene is TRBJ2-2, the V gene TRBV28; 9 positions agree with TRBD1. Unmatched junction bases numbered 8, after V lost 1 base and J lost 5 bases. CDR1 and CDR2 (germline): MDHEN, SYDVKM. The CDR3 loop spans 17 amino acids. CDR3 sequence (DNA): TGTGCCAGCAGTTTATTCCGGGACAGGGTCGTGACCGGGGAGCTGTTTTTT. It encodes CASSLFRDRVVTGELFF.

The rearrangement uses TRBV2 and TRBJ1-1; 11 bases are a match to TRBD1. In germline, CDR1 is SNHLY, CDR2 FYNNEI. Unmatched junction bases numbered 19, after V lost 9 bases and J lost 4 bases. This CDR3 is 18 amino acids long. The CDR3 here is CASLRLWDRGFESTEAFF. CDR3 coding DNA: TGTGCCAGTTTACGATTGTGGGACAGGGGGTTCGAAAGCACTGAAGCTTTCTTT.

This chain joins TRBV9 and TRBJ2-7; 7 bases fit TRBD1. The CDR3 totals 13 residues. CDR1 and CDR2 (germline): SGDLS, YYNGEE. Losses at the gene ends were 0 bases for V and 5 bases for J; bases not matched to a gene: 2. CDR3 residues: CASSVGQGDEQYF. As DNA, the CDR3 is TGTGCCAGCAGCGTAGGACAGGGCGACGAGCAGTACTTC.

The chain employs TRBV7-2 and TRBJ2-7; TRBD1 might be the D (6 bases). The length of the CDR3 is 15 residues. The V end lost 1 base, the J end lost 6 bases, and 16 bases lay between the germline ends. The germline gives CDR1 SGHTA, CDR2 FQGNSA. CDR3 region: CASSLDGTPLSEQYF. Written as DNA, the CDR3 is TGTGCCAGCAGCTTAGACGGGACACCGCTTTCCGAGCAGTACTTC.

The V call is TRBV19, the J call TRBJ2-7, with 9 bases fitting TRBD1. With V trimmed by 5 bases and J by 0 bases, 2 bases remained unmatched. This CDR3 has 14 residues. Germline V gives CDR1 LNHDA, CDR2 SQIVND (reference sequence). CDR3 residues: CASSAGQGSYEQYF. The CDR3 DNA sequence: TGTGCCAGTAGTGCGGGACAGGGCTCCTACGAGCAGTACTTC. The full variable domain, with the rest looked up from reference TRBV19 and TRBJ2-7, is DGGITQSPKYLFRKEGQNVTLSCEQNLNHDAMYWYRQDPGQGLRLIYYSQIVNDFQKGDIAEGYSVSREKKESFPLTVTSAQKNPTAFYLCASSAGQGSYEQYFGPGTRLTVT.

In DNA form, the CDR3 reads TGTGCCAGCAGCTTGGGCCGGGACAGTCTAGCCAAAAACATTCAGTACTTC. As protein: CASSLGRDSLAKNIQYF. The J gene is TRBJ2-4, the V gene TRBV7-2, with 7 positions matching TRBD1. Per germline, CDR1 SGHTA and CDR2 FQGNSA. The CDR3 covers 17 residues. V was pared by 3 bases and J by 0 bases, with 8 bases of the junction left unmatched.

V gene TRBV28 combines with J gene TRBJ2-5; D remains unclear. CDR1 is MDHEN, CDR2 SYDVKM, per germline. The V end was cut by 1 base, the J end by 1 base, with 7 bases between. The CDR3 totals 14 residues. The CDR3 nucleotides read TGTGCCAGCAGTTTATTGAGGTCCCAAGAGACCCAGTACTTC. This gives the protein CASSLLRSQETQYF.

The genes are TRBV7-9 and TRBJ2-3; TRBD2 aligns across 7 bases. The V segment lost 1 base and the J segment 5 bases; nucleotides outside the gene matches: 6. Germline-derived CDR1 and CDR2 are SEHNR and FQNEAQ (reference sequence). This CDR3 comprises 15 residues. CDR3 protein: CASSLVAGVEDTQYF. In DNA form, the CDR3 reads TGTGCCAGCAGCTTAGTCGCGGGAGTGGAAGATACGCAGTATTTT.

The CDR3 protein is CASSESSAGTEAFF. CDR3 DNA sequence: TGCGCCAGCAGTGAGTCGAGCGCAGGGACTGAAGCTTTCTTT. The rearrangement joins TRBV10-2 to TRBJ1-1; a possible D gene is TRBD1 (5 bases). CDR3 length: 14 amino acids. CDR1 and CDR2 (germline): WSHSY, SAAADI. V lost 0 bases and J 5 bases, leaving 10 bases between the germline ends.

The gene calls are TRBV5-5 and TRBJ2-2; 9 bases are a match to TRBD2. The germline V gene has CDR1 SGHKS and CDR2 YYEKEE (reference sequence). Losses at the gene ends were 4 bases for V and 6 bases for J; bases not matched to a gene: 10. The CDR3 runs 16 residues. DNA for the CDR3: TGTGCCAGCAGCCAGGGGGGCGGGAGGGCCCCCGGGGAGCTGTTTTTT. Protein: CASSQGGGRAPGELFF.

J is TRBJ2-2 and V is TRBV9; TRBD2 is a possible D gene (5 bases). With 4 bases removed from V and 2 bases from J, the gap between germline ends came to 12 bases. In germline, CDR1 is SGDLS, CDR2 YYNGEE. This CDR3 comprises 15 residues. CDR3 DNA sequence: TGTGCCAGCAGCCCGAGGACTTCCAACACCGGGGAGCTGTTTTTT. Its translation: CASSPRTSNTGELFF.

V is TRBV19 and J is TRBJ2-2, with TRBD1 identical over 8 bases. CDR3 size: 16 residues. The V gene end was trimmed by 5 bases and the J gene end by 0 bases; junction bases not matched to a gene: 5. Germline lookup yields CDR1 LNHDA and CDR2 SQIVND (reference sequence). In DNA, the CDR3 is TGTGCCAGTAGTGTCCTACAGGGGGCGAACACCGGGGAGCTGTTTTTT. Its translation is CASSVLQGANTGELFF.

The CDR3 DNA reads as TGTGCCAGCAGTATCGACAGATCTGGCTCTGGAAACACCATATATTTT. It specifies CASSIDRSGSGNTIYF. The chain joins TRBV7-9 to TRBJ1-3, with D maybe TRBD1 (5 bases). Germline loops: CDR1 SEHNR, CDR2 FQNEAQ (reference sequence). The ends were cut back, 6 bases at V and 0 bases at J, with 15 bases in the middle. This CDR3 region has 16 residues.

The rearrangement uses TRBV10-3 and TRBJ2-5; a possible D gene is TRBD2 (5 bases). The CDR3 contains 14 residues. Per the germline V gene, CDR1 is ENHRY and CDR2 is SYGVKD. V lost 5 bases and J 4 bases, leaving 14 bases between the germline ends. The CDR3 nucleotides are TGTGCCATCAGTAATAGAGGGTTAGGAGAGACCCAGTACTTC. Its protein product is CAISNRGLGETQYF.

The chain joins TRBV14 to TRBJ2-7, with 12 positions matching TRBD2. CDR1 is SGHDN, CDR2 FVKESK, per germline. The CDR3 sequence is 15 residues long. J lost 3 bases, V lost 7 bases, and 7 bases had no gene match. CDR3 sequence reads: CASTRTSGTVYEQYF. The DNA for the CDR3 is TGTGCCAGCACCCGGACTAGCGGGACTGTCTACGAGCAGTACTTC.

V is TRBV6-5 and J is TRBJ2-3, with a possible D match to TRBD2 (5 bases). The CDR3 length is 10 residues. Trimming cost V 8 bases and J 5 bases, with 5 bases left between them. The germline gives CDR1 MNHEY, CDR2 SVGAGI. CDR3 DNA: TGTGCCAGCGGAGGAGATACGCAGTATTTT. This translates into CASGGDTQYF.

The V and J genes are TRBV6-5 and TRBJ2-7, with D possibly being TRBD2 (5 bases). This CDR3 contains 13 residues. Trimming left V 3 bases short and J 2 bases short, with 8 bases between. From germline, CDR1 is MNHEY and CDR2 SVGAGI. CDR3 region: CASSYRGAYEQYF. For the CDR3, the DNA is TGTGCCAGCAGTTATCGGGGAGCCTACGAGCAGTACTTC.